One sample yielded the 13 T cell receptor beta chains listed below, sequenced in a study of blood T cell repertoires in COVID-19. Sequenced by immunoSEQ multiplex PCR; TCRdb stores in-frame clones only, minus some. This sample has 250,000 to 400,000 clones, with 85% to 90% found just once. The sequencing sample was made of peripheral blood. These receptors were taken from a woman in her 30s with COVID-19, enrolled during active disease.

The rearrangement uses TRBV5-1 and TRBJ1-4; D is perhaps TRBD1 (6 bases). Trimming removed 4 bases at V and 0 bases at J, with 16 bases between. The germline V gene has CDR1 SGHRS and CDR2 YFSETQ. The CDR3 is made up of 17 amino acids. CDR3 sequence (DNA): TGCGCCAGCAGCGAAAACAGGGCCCTTGCAACTAATGAAAAACTGTTTTTT. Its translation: CASSENRALATNEKLFF.

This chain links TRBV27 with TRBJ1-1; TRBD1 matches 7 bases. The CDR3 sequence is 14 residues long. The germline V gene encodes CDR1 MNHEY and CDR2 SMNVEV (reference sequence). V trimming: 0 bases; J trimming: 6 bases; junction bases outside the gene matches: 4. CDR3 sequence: CASSLSTTGPEAFF. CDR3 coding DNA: TGTGCCAGCAGTTTATCGACGACAGGGCCTGAAGCTTTCTTT.

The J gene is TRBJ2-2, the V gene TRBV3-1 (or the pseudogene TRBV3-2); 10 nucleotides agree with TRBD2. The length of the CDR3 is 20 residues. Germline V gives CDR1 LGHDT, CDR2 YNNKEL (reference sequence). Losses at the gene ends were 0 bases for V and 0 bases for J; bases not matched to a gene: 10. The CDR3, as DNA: TGTGCCAGCAGCCAAGATCGGTACCTAGCGGGAGATGCGAACACCGGGGAGCTGTTTTTT. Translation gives CASSQDRYLAGDANTGELFF.

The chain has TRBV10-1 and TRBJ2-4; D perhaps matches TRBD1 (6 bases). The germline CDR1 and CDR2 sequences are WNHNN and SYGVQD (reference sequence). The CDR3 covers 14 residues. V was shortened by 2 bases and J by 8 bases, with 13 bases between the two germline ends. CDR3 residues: CASSEGSGAHIQYF. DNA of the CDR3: TGCGCCAGCAGTGAGGGGTCAGGGGCACACATTCAGTACTTC.

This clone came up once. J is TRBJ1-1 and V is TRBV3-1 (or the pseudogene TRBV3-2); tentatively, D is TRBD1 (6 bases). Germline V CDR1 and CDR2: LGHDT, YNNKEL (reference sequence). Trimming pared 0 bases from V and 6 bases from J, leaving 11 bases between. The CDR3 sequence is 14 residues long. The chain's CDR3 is CASSQDRGLAEAFF. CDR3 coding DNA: TGTGCCAGCAGCCAAGACAGGGGTTTGGCTGAAGCTTTCTTT.

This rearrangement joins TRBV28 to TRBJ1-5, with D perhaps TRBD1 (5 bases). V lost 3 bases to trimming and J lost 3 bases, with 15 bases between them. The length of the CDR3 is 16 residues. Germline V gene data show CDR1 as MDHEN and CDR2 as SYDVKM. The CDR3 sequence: CASSFLVQGFNQPQHF. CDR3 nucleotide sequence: TGTGCCAGCAGTTTTTTAGTCCAGGGCTTCAATCAGCCCCAGCATTTT.

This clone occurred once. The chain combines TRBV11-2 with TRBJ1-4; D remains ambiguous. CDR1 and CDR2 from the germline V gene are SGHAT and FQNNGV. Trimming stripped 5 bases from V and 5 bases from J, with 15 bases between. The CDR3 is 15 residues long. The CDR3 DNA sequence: TGTGCCAGCAGCGCAACTAGGGCCGTAAATGAAAAACTGTTTTTT. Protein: CASSATRAVNEKLFF.

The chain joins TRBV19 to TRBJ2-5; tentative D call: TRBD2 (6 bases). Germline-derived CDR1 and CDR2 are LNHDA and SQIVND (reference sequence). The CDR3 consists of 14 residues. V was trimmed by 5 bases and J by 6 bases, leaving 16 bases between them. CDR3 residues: CASSGPPEGKTQYF. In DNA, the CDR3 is TGTGCCAGTAGTGGGCCCCCGGAGGGAAAGACCCAGTACTTC. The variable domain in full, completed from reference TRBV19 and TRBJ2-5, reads DGGITQSPKYLFRKEGQNVTLSCEQNLNHDAMYWYRQDPGQGLRLIYYSQIVNDFQKGDIAEGYSVSREKKESFPLTVTSAQKNPTAFYLCASSGPPEGKTQYFGPGTRLLVL.

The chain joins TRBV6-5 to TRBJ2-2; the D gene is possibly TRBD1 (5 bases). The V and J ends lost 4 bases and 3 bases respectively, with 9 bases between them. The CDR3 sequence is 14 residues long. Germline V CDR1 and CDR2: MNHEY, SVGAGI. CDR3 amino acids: CASSWGTDTGELFF. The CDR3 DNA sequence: TGTGCCAGCAGTTGGGGCACGGACACCGGGGAGCTGTTTTTT.

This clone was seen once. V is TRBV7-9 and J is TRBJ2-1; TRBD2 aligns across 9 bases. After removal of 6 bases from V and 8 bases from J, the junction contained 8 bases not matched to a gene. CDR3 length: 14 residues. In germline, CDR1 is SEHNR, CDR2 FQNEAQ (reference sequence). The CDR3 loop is CASSPGLAVDEQFF. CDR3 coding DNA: TGTGCCAGCAGTCCGGGACTAGCAGTTGATGAGCAGTTCTTC.

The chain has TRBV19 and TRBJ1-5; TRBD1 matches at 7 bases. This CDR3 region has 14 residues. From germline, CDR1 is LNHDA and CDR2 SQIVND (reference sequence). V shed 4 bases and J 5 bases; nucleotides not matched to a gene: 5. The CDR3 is CASSRQGFDQPQHF. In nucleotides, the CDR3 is TGTGCCAGTAGTAGACAGGGTTTTGATCAGCCCCAGCATTTT.

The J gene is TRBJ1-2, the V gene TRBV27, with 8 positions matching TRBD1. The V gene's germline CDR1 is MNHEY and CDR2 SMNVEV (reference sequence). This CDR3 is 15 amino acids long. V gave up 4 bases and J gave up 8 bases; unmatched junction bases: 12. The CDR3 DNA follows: TGTGCCAGCAGTTCTAATACACGCGGACAGGGCGGCTACACCTTC. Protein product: CASSSNTRGQGGYTF.

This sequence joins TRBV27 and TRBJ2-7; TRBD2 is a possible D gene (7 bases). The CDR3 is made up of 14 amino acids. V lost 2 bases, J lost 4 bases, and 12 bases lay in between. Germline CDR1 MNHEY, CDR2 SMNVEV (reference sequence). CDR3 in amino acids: CASSLVRGGYEQYF. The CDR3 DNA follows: TGTGCCAGCAGTTTAGTCAGGGGAGGGTACGAGCAGTACTTC.